The source of this TCR beta chain is a study of blood T cell repertoires in COVID-19. The CDR3 runs to 15 residues. Trimming took off 0 bases at V and 5 bases at J, with 11 bases between the two ends. Looked up from germline, CDR1 is LGHNA and CDR2 is YNFKEQ. TCRdb keeps only in-frame clones here, not all; method: immunoSEQ multiplex PCR. The table has 97,000 or so clones, approximately 80% seen once; the top ten hold 9.8%. V gene TRBV4-2 combines with J gene TRBJ1-5; weak D call: TRBD1 (6 bases). The receptor's source is a man in his sixties with active or convalescent COVID-19. The sample consisted of peripheral blood. The CDR3 DNA follows: TGTGCCAGCAGCCAAGATGGGGGGGCAGATCAGCCCCAGCATTTT. Encoded protein: CASSQDGGADQPQHF.